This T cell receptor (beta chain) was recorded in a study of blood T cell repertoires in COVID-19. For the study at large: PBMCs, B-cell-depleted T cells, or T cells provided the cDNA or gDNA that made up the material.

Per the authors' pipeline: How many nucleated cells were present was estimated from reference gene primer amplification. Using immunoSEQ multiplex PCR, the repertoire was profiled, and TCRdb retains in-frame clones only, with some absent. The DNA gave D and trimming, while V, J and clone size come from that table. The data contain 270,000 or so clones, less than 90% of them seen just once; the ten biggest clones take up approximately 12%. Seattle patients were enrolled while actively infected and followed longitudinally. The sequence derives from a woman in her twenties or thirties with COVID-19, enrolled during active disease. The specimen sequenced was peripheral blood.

CDR3 sequence: CAGQGQISGANVLTF. The CDR3 nucleotides read TGTGCCGGACAGGGACAGATCTCTGGGGCCAACGTCCTGACTTTC. The gene calls are TRBV27 and TRBJ2-6; TRBD1 matches 8 bases. CDR3 size: 15 residues. Losses at the gene ends were 11 bases for V and 0 bases for J; bases not matched to a gene: 6. Germline loops: CDR1 MNHEY, CDR2 SMNVEV (reference sequence).